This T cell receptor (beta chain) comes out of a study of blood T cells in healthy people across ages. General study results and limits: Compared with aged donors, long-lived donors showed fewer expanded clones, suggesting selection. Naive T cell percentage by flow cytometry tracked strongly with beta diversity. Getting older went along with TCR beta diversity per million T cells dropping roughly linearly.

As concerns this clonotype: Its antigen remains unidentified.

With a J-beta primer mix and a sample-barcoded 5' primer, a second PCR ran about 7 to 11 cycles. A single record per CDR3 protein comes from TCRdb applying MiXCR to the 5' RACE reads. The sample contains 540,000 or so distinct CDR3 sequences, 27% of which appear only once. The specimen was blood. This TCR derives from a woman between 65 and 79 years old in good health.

Written as DNA, the CDR3 is TGCGCCAGCAGCTTGGGGGGGACAGGGCCCTACGAGCAGTACTTC. Protein sequence: CASSLGGTGPYEQYF. The chain recombines TRBV5-1 with TRBJ2-7, with TRBD1 matching 9 bases. The V gene's germline CDR1 is SGHRS and CDR2 YFSETQ. The junction had 3 bases not matched to a gene; V was cut back by 0 bases and J by 2 bases. The CDR3 is 15 amino acids.